This entry lists 20 T cell receptor beta chains sequenced from one sample in a study of blood T cell repertoires in COVID-19. The method was immunoSEQ multiplex PCR; TCRdb's version includes in-frame clones alone and lacks a portion of them. The table lists about 110,000 clones, approximately 85% of them singletons. Sequenced material: peripheral blood. Receptor source: a woman aged 60 to 75 with acute or convalescent COVID-19.

V is TRBV28 and J is TRBJ1-4, with unresolved D. The CDR3 spans 14 residues. With 3 bases removed from V and 5 bases from J, the gap between germline ends came to 10 bases. Per germline, CDR1 MDHEN and CDR2 SYDVKM. CDR3 nucleotide sequence: TGTGCCAGCAGTTTCGTCCAGGCCAATGAAAAACTGTTTTTT. Translation gives CASSFVQANEKLFF.

The sample holds one count of this clone. V gene TRBV5-5 combines with J gene TRBJ2-2; tentative D call: TRBD2 (6 bases). Germline CDR1 reads SGHKS; CDR2 reads YYEKEE (reference sequence). The V end was cut by 2 bases, the J end by 4 bases, with 9 bases between. This CDR3 has 14 amino acids. In DNA form, the CDR3 reads TGTGCCAGCAGCTTTTCCGGGGGCACCGGGGAGCTGTTTTTT. Translated, it gives CASSFSGGTGELFF.

The chain couples TRBV19 to TRBJ1-4, with a possible D match to TRBD1 (5 bases). Germline CDR1 LNHDA, CDR2 SQIVND (reference sequence). Trimming pared 1 base from V and 6 bases from J, leaving 9 bases between. The CDR3 covers 14 residues. The chain's CDR3 is CASSIAGLDEKLFF. The CDR3 region has the DNA TGTGCCAGTAGTATAGCAGGGCTGGATGAAAAACTGTTTTTT.

This clone was found many times. Other DNA sequences of this sample code for an identical CDR3. V and J are TRBV9 and TRBJ1-6, with D perhaps matching TRBD1 (6 bases). The CDR3 loop spans 16 amino acids. Germline V gene data show CDR1 as SGDLS and CDR2 as YYNGEE. V was trimmed by 0 bases and J by 0 bases, leaving 7 bases between them. CDR3 nucleotide sequence: TGTGCCAGCAGCGTAGGACAGGCCTCCTATAATTCACCCCTCCACTTT. Translated, it gives CASSVGQASYNSPLHF.

V and J are TRBV9 and TRBJ2-5; no clear D. Germline loops: CDR1 SGDLS, CDR2 YYNGEE. Trimming stripped 3 bases from V and 6 bases from J, with 15 bases between. The CDR3 is made up of 14 amino acids. CDR3 loop: CASSADQAVKTQYF. CDR3 nucleotide sequence: TGTGCCAGCAGCGCAGATCAGGCAGTGAAGACCCAGTACTTC. Supplemented by reference TRBV9 and TRBJ2-5, the full variable domain reads DSGVTQTPKHLITATGQRVTLRCSPRSGDLSVYWYQQSLDQGLQFLIQYYNGEERAKGNILERFSAQQFPDLHSELNLSSLELGDSALYFCASSADQAVKTQYFGPGTRLLVL.

The chain has TRBV4-3 and TRBJ2-2; 7 nucleotides match TRBD2. The V segment lost 0 bases and the J segment 1 base; nucleotides outside the gene matches: 5. The germline V gene encodes CDR1 LGHNA and CDR2 YSLEER. The CDR3 contains 17 residues. The CDR3 DNA sequence: TGCGCCAGCAGCCAAGATAGCCAGCGGGGGAACACCGGGGAGCTGTTTTTT. Its protein product is CASSQDSQRGNTGELFF.

CDR3 sequence: CASSQPGRDTEAFF. The CDR3 nucleotides are TGCGCCAGCAGCCAACCAGGGAGGGACACTGAAGCTTTCTTT. V usage is TRBV4-1 and J usage is TRBJ1-1, with a tentative D call TRBD1 (5 bases). The V end lost 2 bases, the J end lost 3 bases, and 10 bases lay between the germline ends. This CDR3 is 14 amino acids long. Per germline, CDR1 MGHRA and CDR2 YSYEKL.

The CDR3 DNA is TGTGCCAGCAGCTTGAGGGGGTCCTACTATGGCTACACCTTC. This sequence encodes CASSLRGSYYGYTF. The rearrangement links TRBV5-5 to TRBJ1-2; the D gene is possibly TRBD1 (6 bases). The germline V gene has CDR1 SGHKS and CDR2 YYEKEE (reference sequence). V was pared by 1 base and J by 3 bases, with 10 bases between. The CDR3 runs to 14 residues.

The chain is built from TRBV2 and TRBJ2-1, with a tentative D call TRBD1 (5 bases). Germline lookup yields CDR1 SNHLY and CDR2 FYNNEI. The V and J ends lost 6 bases and 4 bases respectively, with 13 bases between them. The CDR3 consists of 14 residues. The CDR3 coding sequence is TGTGCCAGCAGAATTGGGGCGGTTTACAATGAGCAGTTCTTC. This codes for CASRIGAVYNEQFF.

CDR3 in amino acids: CASSQGGGMRTDTQYF. The CDR3 DNA reads as TGTGCCAGCAGCCAAGGGGGGGGGATGAGGACAGATACGCAGTATTTT. The J gene is TRBJ2-3, the V gene TRBV14, with TRBD2 matching over 7 bases. Trimming removed 1 base from V and 3 bases from J; junction bases left unmatched: 7. This CDR3 comprises 16 residues. Germline V gene data show CDR1 as SGHDN and CDR2 as FVKESK. Filled out from reference TRBV14 and TRBJ2-3, the complete variable domain reads EAGVTQFPSHSVIEKGQTVTLRCDPISGHDNLYWYRRVMGKEIKFLLHFVKESKQDESGMPNNRFLAERTGGTYSTLKVQPAELEDSGVYFCASSQGGGMRTDTQYFGPGTRLTVL.

This clone was seen once. This chain uses TRBV6-2 or TRBV6-3 with TRBJ1-2; 10 bases are a match to TRBD1. Germline V gene lookup returns CDR1 MNHEY and CDR2 SVGEGT. V was clipped by 2 bases and J by 2 bases; unmatched bases: 2. CDR3 length equals 15 residues. CDR3 sequence (DNA): TGTGCCAGCAGTTACGACAGGGGGCTCAACTATGGCTACACCTTC. It is translated as CASSYDRGLNYGYTF.

This sequence joins TRBV3-1 (or the pseudogene TRBV3-2) and TRBJ2-7, with TRBD2 matching 8 bases. CDR1 LGHDT and CDR2 YNNKEL come from the germline V gene (reference sequence). CDR3 size: 16 residues. Unmatched junction bases numbered 6, after V lost 2 bases and J lost 0 bases. CDR3: CASSQWERGNSYEQYF. The CDR3, as DNA: TGTGCCAGCAGCCAATGGGAGCGGGGGAACTCCTACGAGCAGTACTTC.

The genes are TRBV3-1 (or the pseudogene TRBV3-2) and TRBJ2-1, with TRBD1 identical over 10 bases. Losses at the gene ends were 5 bases for V and 7 bases for J; bases not matched to a gene: 8. The CDR3 consists of 15 residues. The germline CDR1 and CDR2 sequences are LGHDT and YNNKEL (reference sequence). CDR3 sequence reads: CASSGRDRGANEQFF. The CDR3, as DNA: TGTGCCAGCAGCGGCCGGGACAGGGGCGCGAATGAGCAGTTCTTC.

The genes are TRBV19 and TRBJ1-4; TRBD1 might be the D (5 bases). The V and J ends lost 6 bases and 8 bases respectively, with 25 bases between them. There are 17 residues in the CDR3. Germline V gene sequence: CDR1 LNHDA, CDR2 SQIVND (reference sequence). The CDR3 nucleotides read TGTGCCAGTAGGCCCGTCGGTTTCGGGGGTCGGAGGGAAAAACTGTTTTTT. It translates to CASRPVGFGGRREKLFF.

The genes are TRBV7-8 and TRBJ1-5, with TRBD1 as a possible D gene (5 bases). The CDR3 consists of 14 residues. V dropped 5 bases and J dropped 7 bases, with 15 bases sitting between them. Germline V gene data show CDR1 as SGHVS and CDR2 as FQNEAQ. CDR3 bases: TGTGCCAGCAGCAGGGGAGGGTCCCAGCAGCCCCAGCATTTT. Its translation is CASSRGGSQQPQHF.

This rearrangement joins TRBV27 to TRBJ2-5; 10 nucleotides line up with TRBD1. V trimming: 3 bases; J trimming: 5 bases; junction bases outside the gene matches: 3. Germline V gene data show CDR1 as MNHEY and CDR2 as SMNVEV (reference sequence). The CDR3 has 14 residues. The CDR3 protein is CASSLDRGVETQYF. The CDR3 nucleotides read TGTGCCAGCAGTTTGGACAGGGGGGTGGAGACCCAGTACTTC.

This clone was picked up a small number of times. The chain has TRBV11-3 and TRBJ2-1, with 8 bases that match TRBD2. Germline V gives CDR1 SGHNT, CDR2 YENEEA. V lost 3 bases to trimming and J lost 7 bases; unmatched junction nucleotides: 11. The CDR3 runs to 16 residues. CDR3: CASSLSGGHGWNEQFF. The CDR3 bases are TGTGCCAGCAGCTTGTCGGGGGGGCATGGGTGGAATGAGCAGTTCTTC. The full variable domain, its missing parts supplied by reference TRBV11-3 and TRBJ2-1, is EAGVVQSPRYKIIEKKQPVAFWCNPISGHNTLYWYLQNLGQGPELLIRYENEEAVDDSQLPKDRFSAERLKGVDSTLKIQPAELGDSAVYLCASSLSGGHGWNEQFFGPGTRLTVL.

This clone was detected once. This chain uses TRBV7-9 with TRBJ1-2; no definite D call. V was pared by 5 bases and J by 7 bases, with 14 bases between. The CDR3 contains 13 residues. Germline CDR1 and CDR2: SEHNR and FQNEAQ (reference sequence). For the CDR3, the DNA is TGTGCCAGCAGCAGTTCCCGCGAGGTTGGCTACACCTTC. As protein: CASSSSREVGYTF.

V and J are TRBV7-9 and TRBJ1-1; D not certain. The V gene's germline CDR1 is SEHNR and CDR2 FQNEAQ (reference sequence). This CDR3 spans 14 amino acids. Trimming cost V 3 bases and J 2 bases, with 10 bases left between them. CDR3 in DNA: TGTGCCAGCAGCTTGGAGAAAGGAAACACTGAAGCTTTCTTT. Its protein product is CASSLEKGNTEAFF.

With regard to this clone: This specimen includes other DNA sequences encoding the same CDR3. The V and J genes are TRBV6-5 and TRBJ1-2, with D maybe TRBD1 (6 bases). The CDR3 is made up of 12 amino acids. Germline V gene sequence: CDR1 MNHEY, CDR2 SVGAGI. V was pared by 6 bases and J by 5 bases, with 10 bases between. The CDR3 bases are TGTGCCAGCAGAGACAGGCCTTATGGCTACACCTTC. Translation: CASRDRPYGYTF.